This T cell receptor (beta chain) was obtained from a study of human T cells and chemical hapten exposure. The germline CDR1 and CDR2 sequences are MGHDK and SYGVNS. The CDR3 has 14 amino acids. The germline V and J ends were trimmed by 3 bases and 7 bases, with 16 bases remaining between them. Separate cDNA molecules received unique molecular identifiers, which the library attached to them. In the authors' methods: Per-sample TCR counts ranged from 23,224 to 690,600, median roughly 96,000. A single record per CDR3 protein comes from TCRdb applying MiXCR to the reads. It is TCRdb's table, rather than the study itself, that gives the V and J calls and clone size. This table has about 120,000 distinct CDR3 sequences, 8% to 9.5% appearing once. This clonotype was counted only a few times. The target antigen is unknown. Total RNA was isolated from unfractionated whole blood. Broader study findings: DPC sensitization left the count of TCRs above 1 in 1000 unchanged.

J is TRBJ2-7 and V is TRBV25-1; D not certain. Sequenced material: whole blood. This TCR derives from a human donor in good health. Some clones in this sample may be carry-over from other donors' samples. CDR3 in amino acids: CASSDGVRGAEQYF. CDR3 DNA: TGTGCCAGCAGTGACGGAGTTAGAGGCGCAGAGCAGTACTTC.